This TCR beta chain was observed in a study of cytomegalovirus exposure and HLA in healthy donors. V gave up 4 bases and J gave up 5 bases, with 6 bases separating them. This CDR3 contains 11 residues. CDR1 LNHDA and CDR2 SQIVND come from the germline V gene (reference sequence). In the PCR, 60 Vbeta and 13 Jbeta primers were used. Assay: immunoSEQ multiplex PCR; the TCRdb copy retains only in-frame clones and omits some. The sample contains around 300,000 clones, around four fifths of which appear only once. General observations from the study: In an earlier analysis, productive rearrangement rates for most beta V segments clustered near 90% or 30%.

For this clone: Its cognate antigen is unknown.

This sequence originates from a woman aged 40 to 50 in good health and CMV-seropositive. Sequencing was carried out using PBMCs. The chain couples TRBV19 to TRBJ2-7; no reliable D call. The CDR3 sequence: CASSTANEQYF. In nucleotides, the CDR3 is TGTGCCAGTAGTACCGCGAACGAGCAGTACTTC.